These T cell receptor beta chains were read from a single sample in a study of vaccination effects on CD4 cells after COVID-19. Assay: immunoSEQ multiplex PCR; the TCRdb copy retains only in-frame clones and omits some. The table lists 70,000 to 85,000 clones, 80% to 85% of them singletons. Their antigen targets remain unknown. Specimen: CD4+ T cells from PBMCs cultured with HCoV-229E spike peptides, collected after COVID-19 vaccination. These receptors came from a human donor who received a COVID-19 vaccine. CDR3s include the opening cysteine and the closing phenylalanine or tryptophan. The order of the fields is clone size, V gene, D gene, J gene, CDR3 DNA, CDR3 protein. The D gene is left open where the match is weak. A clone size is listed for some rows: how often the clone was seen (once, few, many), or a class if it is expanded.

-,TRBV18,TRBD1,TRBJ1-4,TGTGCCAGCTCACCACCGGGGCAGGGGGCCTCTAATGAAAAACTGTTTTTT,CASSPPGQGASNEKLFF
-,TRBV2,TRBD1,TRBJ1-4,TGTGCCAGCTGCAAATCGACAGGGAGGGGAGAAAAACTGTTTTTT,CASCKSTGRGEKLFF
few,TRBV5-1,-,TRBJ2-4,TGCGCCAGCAGCTTGGAGCCAGGTCGAGCCAAAAACATTCAGTACTTC,CASSLEPGRAKNIQYF
-,TRBV9,-,TRBJ1-3,TGTGCCAGCAGCGTATCAACAGCGGGGGGAAACACCATATATTTT,CASSVSTAGGNTIYF
-,TRBV18,-,TRBJ2-2,TGTGCCAGCTCACCAGATTCCGCCGGGGAGCTGTTTTTT,CASSPDSAGELFF
-,TRBV24-1,-,TRBJ2-1,TGTGCCACCAGTGAACCCGGGAACTACAATGAGCAGTTCTTC,CATSEPGNYNEQFF
-,TRBV24-1,-,TRBJ2-2,TGTGCCACCCGTGCTGGACAGAACACCGGGGAGCTGTTTTTT,CATRAGQNTGELFF
-,TRBV19,TRBD1,TRBJ1-5,TGTGCCAGTAGTATAGGCAGGACAGGGACCCAGCCCCAGCATTTT,CASSIGRTGTQPQHF
-,TRBV11-3,TRBD1,TRBJ2-2,TGTGCCAGCAGCCCGGGACAGGGCAGTGCCGGGGAGCTGTTTTTT,CASSPGQGSAGELFF
few,TRBV19,TRBD1,TRBJ1-2,TGTGCCAGTAGTCCGGACAGGGCGACTCATGGCTACACCTTC,CASSPDRATHGYTF
-,TRBV5-1,TRBD1,TRBJ1-4,TGCGCCAGCAGCTTGGCCGGGACAGTAGATGAAAAACTGTTTTTT,CASSLAGTVDEKLFF
-,TRBV10-3,TRBD1,TRBJ1-5,TGTGCCATCAGGCGGACAGGGGAAAATCAGCCCCAGCATTTT,CAIRRTGENQPQHF
-,TRBV28,-,TRBJ1-2,TGTGCCAGCACCACCGAGGGGGTACGGGGCTACACCTTC,CASTTEGVRGYTF
-,TRBV3-1/TRBV3-2,-,TRBJ2-4,TGTGCCAGCAGCCAAAGGGGGGGGTACATTCAGTACTTC,CASSQRGGYIQYF
-,TRBV5-1,-,TRBJ2-2,TGCGCCAGCAGCCTCCATAAAGGGCGGGACACCGGGGAGCTGTTTTTT,CASSLHKGRDTGELFF
-,TRBV5-4,-,TRBJ2-5,TGTGCCAGCAGCTTGGAGACTCCCATTGAGACCCAGTACTTC,CASSLETPIETQYF
-,TRBV19,-,TRBJ1-1,TGTGCCAGTAGTATACGGGAACTGAACACTGAAGCTTTCTTT,CASSIRELNTEAFF
once,TRBV29-1,-,TRBJ2-3,TGCAGCGTCGTTCCAGGTGGGGCAGATACGCAGTATTTT,CSVVPGGADTQYF
once,TRBV4-2,-,TRBJ1-5,TGTGCCAGCAGCCAAACTACGTATAGCAATCAGCCCCAGCATTTT,CASSQTTYSNQPQHF
once,TRBV25-1,TRBD1,TRBJ1-5,TGTGCCAGCAATCCGGGACAGGGAGGGGGTCAGCCCCAGCATTTT,CASNPGQGGGQPQHF
-,TRBV12-3/TRBV12-4,-,TRBJ2-1,TGTGCCAGCAGAAAACGAAATGAGCAGTTCTTC,CASRKRNEQFF
-,TRBV12-3/TRBV12-4,-,TRBJ2-2,TGTGCCACCCGGAGGGGGAACACCGGGGAGCTGTTTTTT,CATRRGNTGELFF
-,TRBV19,TRBD2,TRBJ2-3,TGTGCCAGTAGTCCGCAGCGGGGAGACCGTGGGGATACGCAGTATTTT,CASSPQRGDRGDTQYF
once,TRBV5-1,-,TRBJ2-1,TGCGCCAGCAGCCTTTTGCAGAGCTCCTACAATGAGCAGTTCTTC,CASSLLQSSYNEQFF
-,TRBV13,TRBD1,TRBJ2-1,TGTGCCAGCAGCCCTAGTGAACGGACAGGGGGTGTCAATGAGCAGTTCTTC,CASSPSERTGGVNEQFF
-,TRBV21-1,-,TRBJ1-1,TGTGCCAGCAGCAAAGGCGGAACCCCTGGGAGCACTGAAGCTTTCTTT,CASSKGGTPGSTEAFF
-,TRBV5-1,-,TRBJ2-6,TGCGCCAGCAGCATGACTATCCGCTCTGGGGCCAACGTCCTGACTTTC,CASSMTIRSGANVLTF
-,TRBV5-5,TRBD1,TRBJ1-2,TGTGCCAGCAGCCTAGCCGGGACAGGCGACTATGGCTACACCTTC,CASSLAGTGDYGYTF
once,TRBV29-1,-,TRBJ2-5,TGCAGCGTACCGGTGGAGTTCCAAGAGACCCAGTACTTC,CSVPVEFQETQYF
-,TRBV7-9,-,TRBJ1-1,TGTGCCAGCAGCCAGGGGACCGTTGGACGCAACACTGAAGCTTTCTTT,CASSQGTVGRNTEAFF
-,TRBV10-3,-,TRBJ2-3,TGTGCCATCAGTGAGAACACAGATACGCAGTATTTT,CAISENTDTQYF
-,TRBV5-1,-,TRBJ1-6,TGCGCCAGCAGCTTGGCCTTAAGGGGGAGTAATTCACCCCTCCACTTT,CASSLALRGSNSPLHF
few,TRBV6-6,TRBD1,TRBJ1-6,TGTGCCAGCAGTTATGTGGGACAGACAAATTCACCCCTCCACTTT,CASSYVGQTNSPLHF
once,TRBV5-1,TRBD2,TRBJ2-5,TGCGCCAGCAGCTTGGTAAGGTCGGCTAGCGGGGACCAAGAGACCCAGTACTTC,CASSLVRSASGDQETQYF
once,TRBV27,-,TRBJ1-1,TGTGCCAGCACGAGTCGCCTTATCGAGTCTGAAGCTTTCTTT,CASTSRLIESEAFF